These 29 T cell receptor beta chains share one sample of origin, sequenced in a study of tumor-infiltrating lymphocytes in primary liver carcinoma. TCR beta cDNA came from around 0.5 ug total RNA, primed with a constant-region primer. Libraries of TCR beta came from three nested multiplex PCR rounds with slightly modified ARM-PCR. TRBV1-TRBV30 forward primers paired with a C-beta reverse primer drove the first two PCR rounds, ten to eleven cycles each. MiXCR, applied by TCRdb to the multiplex PCR reads, yields one record per CDR3 protein. The sample has 300,000 to 350,000 distinct CDR3 sequences, roughly 61% seen once. Unsorted whole blood served as the source of blood RNA, and germline DNA was extracted as well. The sequenced sample consisted of peripheral blood. The receptor set was obtained from a man aged 40-55 years with primary liver carcinoma and hepatitis B virus infection.

On this clonotype: Relative to the germline gene, one junction end is altered; a read error may explain this. The V and J genes are TRBV7-9 and TRBJ2-7; 7 bases are a match to TRBD1. This CDR3 spans 12 amino acids. Germline V gene sequence: CDR1 SEHNR, CDR2 FQNEAQ (reference sequence). CDR3 sequence reads: CANSWTGYEQYF. CDR3 sequence (DNA): TGTGCCAACAGCTGGACAGGTTACGAGCAGTACTTC.

Of note for this clonotype: A single base separates this from a much larger clone, so it may be a read error. V is TRBV6-1 and J is TRBJ1-1; TRBD1 matches 9 bases. Germline lookup yields CDR1 MNHNS and CDR2 SASEGT. The V gene end was trimmed by 1 base and the J gene end by 4 bases; junction bases not matched to a gene: 10. This CDR3 is built from 17 residues. In DNA, the CDR3 is TGTGCCAGCAGTGAAGATCTCGGACAGGGGTTTGTCACTGAAGCTTTCTTT. Amino acids: CASSEDLGQGFVTEAFF.

Remarks on this clonotype: A much larger clone is a single base away; this may be a read error. The rearrangement joins TRBV29-1 to TRBJ1-1; 7 bases are a match to TRBD1. This CDR3 has 13 residues. The germline gives CDR1 SQVTM, CDR2 ANQGSEA. V shed 5 bases and J 2 bases; nucleotides not matched to a gene: 5. CDR3 bases: TGCAGCGTTACAGGGGTCGCTAACACTGAAGCTTTCTTT. It yields the protein CSVTGVANTEAFF.

This clonotype was seen a few times. The rearrangement joins TRBV5-1 to TRBJ2-3; D gene ambiguous. V lost 4 bases, J lost 0 bases, and 12 bases lay in between. The CDR3 sequence is 15 residues long. Germline V lookup: CDR1 SGHRS, CDR2 YFSETQ. CDR3 sequence reads: CASSIQTSSTDTQYF. In DNA form, the CDR3 reads TGCGCCAGCAGCATACAGACATCTAGCACAGATACGCAGTATTTT. The entire variable domain, with the rest obtained from reference TRBV5-1 and TRBJ2-3, is as follows: KAGVTQTPRYLIKTRGQQVTLSCSPISGHRSVSWYQQTPGQGLQFLFEYFSETQRNKGNFPGRFSGRQFSNSRSEMNVSTLELGDSALYLCASSIQTSSTDTQYFGPGTRLTVL.

This clonotype was detected only once. The conserved final phenylalanine or tryptophan is absent from the CDR3, which likely points to a read error. The chain uses TRBV12-3 or TRBV12-4 and TRBJ2-1; 8 bases line up with TRBD2. The CDR3 loop spans 14 amino acids. Losses at the gene ends were 7 bases for V and 12 bases for J; bases not matched to a gene: 14. The CDR3 DNA sequence: TGTGCCAGCACATTGGGACTAGTGGGAGGAGGGCAGTTCTCC. This sequence encodes CASTLGLVGGGQFS.

As for this clonotype: A read error may account for a junction end that differs from germline. The J gene is TRBJ2-7, the V gene TRBV11-1, with D possibly TRBD1 on 5 matching bases. Germline values: CDR1 SGHAT, CDR2 FQDESV (reference sequence). The CDR3 sequence is 14 residues long. The CDR3 is CVSSLQGHSYEQYF. In nucleotides, the CDR3 is TGCGTCAGCAGCCTCCAAGGACACTCCTACGAGCAGTACTTC.

CDR3 bases: TGCGCCAACAACCAAGACAGCGGGGGGGCGTGGTACACCGGGGAGCTGTTTTTT. This translates into CANNQDSGGAWYTGELFF. This rearrangement joins TRBV4-1 to TRBJ2-2, with TRBD2 matching over 10 bases. There are 18 residues in the CDR3. Looked up from germline, CDR1 is MGHRA and CDR2 is YSYEKL. The ends lost 10 bases at V and 3 bases at J; junction bases unmatched: 17.

As concerns this clonotype: Since a much larger clone is just one base distant, this may be a read error. The chain carries TRBV11-3 and TRBJ2-1, with a possible D match to TRBD2 (6 bases). The CDR3 runs to 14 residues. Germline V CDR1 and CDR2: SGHNT, YENEEA. The CDR3 bases are TGTGCCGGCAGCTCAGCGGCGGGAAGGGATGAGCAGTTCTTC. Encoded protein: CAGSSAAGRDEQFF.

This clonotype occurred a few times. The V call is TRBV5-1, the J call TRBJ2-1; TRBD2 aligns across 12 bases. Losses at the gene ends were 4 bases for V and 4 bases for J; bases not matched to a gene: 6. CDR1 and CDR2 (germline): SGHRS, YFSETQ. There are 16 residues in the CDR3. CDR3 residues: CASSIPTSGSYNEQFF. DNA for the CDR3: TGCGCCAGCAGCATCCCGACTAGCGGGAGTTACAATGAGCAGTTCTTC.

The V and J genes are TRBV4-1 and TRBJ2-3, with D perhaps matching TRBD2 (6 bases). CDR1 and CDR2 from the germline V gene are MGHRA and YSYEKL. This CDR3 has 15 amino acids. The V end lost 4 bases, the J end lost 2 bases, and 13 bases lay between the germline ends. CDR3 loop: CASSPSTGDTDTQYF. The DNA of the CDR3 is TGCGCCAGCAGCCCCTCAACGGGGGACACAGATACGCAGTATTTT.

In the case of this clonotype: The CDR3 ends on some other residue instead of the conserved phenylalanine or tryptophan, so this is likely a read error. The V gene is TRBV11-2, the J gene TRBJ2-2; possible D gene TRBD2, 6 bases. Germline lookup yields CDR1 SGHAT and CDR2 FQNNGV. This CDR3 contains 12 residues. The CDR3 sequence is CPSSLTSGELFC. The CDR3 DNA reads TGTCCCAGCAGCTTGACTAGCGGGGAGCTGTTTTGT.

The count of this clonotype is one. This may be a read error, as it is one base from a much larger clone. The genes are TRBV5-1 and TRBJ2-3, with TRBD1 identical over 7 bases. CDR3 length: 14 amino acids. Looked up from germline, CDR1 is SGHRS and CDR2 is YFSETQ. Written as DNA, the CDR3 is TGCGCCAGCAGCTTTGACAGGGTCACAGATACGCATTATTTT. Residues: CASSFDRVTDTHYF. The full variable domain, rest sourced from reference TRBV5-1 and TRBJ2-3, is KAGVTQTPRYLIKTRGQQVTLSCSPISGHRSVSWYQQTPGQGLQFLFEYFSETQRNKGNFPGRFSGRQFSNSRSEMNVSTLELGDSALYLCASSFDRVTDTHYFGPGTRLTVL.

A word on this clonotype: The junction does not match germline at one end; this may be a read error. This chain connects TRBV6-2 or TRBV6-3 to TRBJ2-3; 10 bases are shared with TRBD2. Germline V gene lookup returns CDR1 MNHEY and CDR2 SVGEGT. The CDR3 covers 16 residues. The CDR3 protein is CVSSTSSGSRTDTQYF. For the CDR3, the DNA is TGTGTCAGCAGCACTTCTAGCGGGAGCCGCACAGATACGCAGTATTTT.

The rearrangement uses TRBV5-8 and TRBJ2-7, with 7 bases matching TRBD1. This CDR3 has 13 residues. Germline-derived CDR1 and CDR2 are SGHTS and YDEGEE. The ends lost 4 bases at V and 6 bases at J; junction bases unmatched: 7. The CDR3 DNA sequence: TGTGCCAGCAGCCTGAGACAGGGAGCCGAGCAGTACTTC. It translates to CASSLRQGAEQYF.

Comment on this clonotype: The junction differs from germline at one of its ends, possibly a read error. The J gene is TRBJ2-1, the V gene TRBV6-1, with 9 positions matching TRBD2. Germline CDR1 reads MNHNS; CDR2 reads SASEGT. This CDR3 comprises 17 residues. This chain's CDR3 is CASSEPHRAGGRGEQLF. CDR3 DNA sequence: TGTGCCAGCAGTGAACCCCATCGCGCGGGAGGGCGAGGTGAGCAATTATTC.

This clonotype was counted many times. The V call is TRBV5-1, the J call TRBJ2-3; D call uncertain. This CDR3 has 13 amino acids. The V end was cut by 4 bases, the J end by 2 bases, with 8 bases between. Germline CDR1 SGHRS, CDR2 YFSETQ. The CDR3 is CASSVRFTDTQYF. CDR3 DNA sequence: TGCGCCAGCAGCGTCAGATTCACAGATACGCAGTATTTT.

The CDR3 nucleotides are TGTGCCAGCATCTCGACAGGTGAACTGTTTTTT. Its protein is CASISTGELFF. The gene calls are TRBV11-2 and TRBJ1-4; possible D gene TRBD1, 6 bases. V was clipped by 7 bases and J by 12 bases, with 12 bases between them. Germline CDR1 SGHAT, CDR2 FQNNGV. The CDR3 consists of 11 residues. The complete variable domain, with remaining parts taken from reference TRBV11-2 and TRBJ1-4, reads EAGVAQSPRYKIIEKRQSVAFWCNPISGHATLYWYQQILGQGPKLLIQFQNNGVVDDSQLPKDRFSAERLKGVDSTLKIQPAKLEDSAVYLCASISTGELFFGSGTQLSVL.

V gene TRBV6-1 combines with J gene TRBJ2-3, with 9 bases fitting TRBD2. Losses at the gene ends were 6 bases for V and 0 bases for J; bases not matched to a gene: 4. CDR3 length equals 15 residues. Germline V lookup: CDR1 MNHNS, CDR2 SASEGT. The CDR3 loop is CASSATSGSTDTQYF. CDR3 nucleotides: TGTGCCAGCAGCGCTACTAGCGGGAGCACAGATACGCAGTATTTT.

On this clonotype: Relative to the germline gene, one junction end is altered; a read error may explain this. The chain combines TRBV11-2 with TRBJ2-6; TRBD1 might be the D (5 bases). CDR1 and CDR2 from the germline V gene are SGHAT and FQNNGV. The length of the CDR3 is 16 residues. As DNA, the CDR3 is TGTGCCAGCAGCTTAGATCTCGGTTGTGGGGCCAGCGTCCTGACTTTC. It encodes CASSLDLGCGASVLTF.

A remark on this clonotype: Just one base apart from a much larger clone, this may be a read error. J is TRBJ2-1 and V is TRBV6-6; 13 bases map to TRBD2. The germline V gene encodes CDR1 MNHNY and CDR2 SVGAGI (reference sequence). V was pared by 9 bases and J by 9 bases, with 5 bases of the junction left unmatched. This CDR3 region has 13 residues. CDR3 nucleotide sequence: TGTGCCAGAGGCGGACTAGCGGGAGTTGAGCAGTTCTTC. Amino acid sequence: CARGGLAGVEQFF.

A note on this clonotype: A junction end diverges from the germline sequence, so it may reflect a read error. This sequence joins TRBV6-6 and TRBJ2-1; tentative D call: TRBD2 (5 bases). CDR1 is MNHNY and CDR2 is SVGAGI in the germline V gene (reference sequence). The length of the CDR3 is 13 residues. CDR3 DNA sequence: TGTGCCAACAGTTATTTGGGGAGCGATGAGCAGTTCTTC. Protein sequence: CANSYLGSDEQFF.

About this clonotype: At one boundary the junction diverges from the germline segment, which might be a read error. The J gene is TRBJ2-7, the V gene TRBV11-2, with a tentative D call TRBD1 (6 bases). This CDR3 spans 14 amino acids. Germline V gene data show CDR1 as SGHAT and CDR2 as FQNNGV. The CDR3 region is CASSLVPGIGGQYF. DNA for the CDR3: TGCGCCAGCAGCTTAGTTCCGGGAATAGGGGGGCAGTACTTC.

Note on this clonotype: Compared with germline, one end of the junction differs, possibly owing to a read error. The chain couples TRBV6-5 to TRBJ2-5; no reliable D call. This CDR3 has 11 amino acids. Germline V gives CDR1 MNHEY, CDR2 SVGAGI. CDR3 in amino acids: CASSYSKAHYF. The CDR3 DNA is TGTGCCAGCAGTTACTCGAAGGCCCATTACTTC.

The V gene is TRBV6-5, the J gene TRBJ1-2; possibly TRBD1 for D (6 bases). Trimming removed 4 bases from V and 5 bases from J, with 20 bases in between. Per germline, CDR1 MNHEY and CDR2 SVGAGI. This CDR3 is built from 16 residues. The CDR3 DNA reads TGTGCCAGCAGTTGCTCGGCAGGGGCGGGGTCGTATGGCTACACCTTC. Its protein is CASSCSAGAGSYGYTF.

A remark on this clonotype: An end of the junction does not agree with germline; a read error may underlie this. The chain combines TRBV11-2 with TRBJ2-3; TRBD2 aligns across 9 bases. The CDR3 is made up of 16 amino acids. Germline V CDR1 and CDR2: SGHAT, FQNNGV. In DNA, the CDR3 is TGTGCCGGCAGCTTAGGTGGCGGGAGGGCCTACGATACGCGGTATTTT. Translated, it gives CAGSLGGGRAYDTRYF.

This clonotype was found a few times. The V call is TRBV30, the J call TRBJ1-1; tentatively, D is TRBD1 (5 bases). V was clipped by 0 bases and J by 2 bases, with 10 bases between them. The V gene's germline CDR1 is GTSNPN and CDR2 SVGIG (reference sequence). This CDR3 region has 14 residues. The CDR3 region is CAWSVGTLNTEAFF. The CDR3 DNA reads TGTGCCTGGAGTGTTGGGACCCTCAACACTGAAGCTTTCTTT. Looking up the rest from reference TRBV30 and TRBJ1-1 gives the full variable domain: SQTIHQWPATLVQPVGSPLSLECTVEGTSNPNLYWYRQAAGRGLQLLFYSVGIGQISSEVPQNLSASRPQDRQFILSSKKLLLSDSGFYLCAWSVGTLNTEAFFGQGTRLTVV.

On this clonotype: The missing conserved phenylalanine or tryptophan at the end of this CDR3 makes a read error likely. This CDR3 is CASSWDSPANVLTL. The CDR3 coding sequence is TGTGCCAGCAGCTGGGACAGCCCGGCCAACGTCCTGACTTTA. This rearrangement joins TRBV11-2 to TRBJ2-6; TRBD1 aligns across 7 bases. Germline V gene sequence: CDR1 SGHAT, CDR2 FQNNGV. Trimming removed 4 bases from V and 6 bases from J; junction bases left unmatched: 3. The CDR3 length is 14 residues.

The chain carries TRBV5-1 and TRBJ2-3; D uncertain. Trimming cost V 5 bases and J 6 bases, with 13 bases left between them. Germline V gene data show CDR1 as SGHRS and CDR2 as YFSETQ. The CDR3 consists of 13 residues. This chain's CDR3 is CASRLGPGDTQYF. The CDR3, as DNA: TGCGCCAGCAGATTAGGCCCCGGCGATACGCAGTATTTT. Full variable domain (rest looked up from reference TRBV5-1 and TRBJ2-3): KAGVTQTPRYLIKTRGQQVTLSCSPISGHRSVSWYQQTPGQGLQFLFEYFSETQRNKGNFPGRFSGRQFSNSRSEMNVSTLELGDSALYLCASRLGPGDTQYFGPGTRLTVL.

Note on this clonotype: A read error may account for a junction end that differs from germline. The chain carries TRBV5-5 and TRBJ2-1, with unresolved D. CDR1 and CDR2 (germline): SGHKS, YYEKEE (reference sequence). This CDR3 spans 15 amino acids. The CDR3 region has the DNA TGTGCCAGCAACTTTGGCACCAAGCCTTACAGTGAGCAGTTCTTC. It encodes CASNFGTKPYSEQFF.